Reported below is one T cell receptor beta chain. What it binds is unknown. The sample belongs to a study of Tregs in tolerant kidney transplant recipients. The study's findings and limits: Activated donor B cell expansion appeared to reveal the most relevant donor-specific TCRbeta repertoire. This study did not directly address biological reproducibility.

Losses at the gene ends were 2 bases for V and 10 bases for J; bases not matched to a gene: 10. This CDR3 is 16 amino acids long. CDR1 and CDR2 (germline): MNHEY, SVGAGI. The protocol was immunoSEQ multiplex PCR, while the TCRdb copy is restricted to in-frame clones and leaves out a portion. The repertoire has about 46,000 clones, under 95% of them found once; the top ten carry 0.7%. Unstimulated regulatory T cells (CD4+CD25+CD127-), CD4+CD25- non-regulatory cells, CD4 and CD8 cells were FACS-sorted from thawed PBMCs. The receptor was isolated from a human donor in good health. The chain is built from TRBV6-5 and TRBJ1-6; 8 nucleotides align to TRBD1. Specimen: Tregs from blood. The CDR3, as DNA: TGTGCCAGCAGTTACGGGGCCACAGGGGGGGGGTCACCCCTCCACTTT. Translated: CASSYGATGGGSPLHF.